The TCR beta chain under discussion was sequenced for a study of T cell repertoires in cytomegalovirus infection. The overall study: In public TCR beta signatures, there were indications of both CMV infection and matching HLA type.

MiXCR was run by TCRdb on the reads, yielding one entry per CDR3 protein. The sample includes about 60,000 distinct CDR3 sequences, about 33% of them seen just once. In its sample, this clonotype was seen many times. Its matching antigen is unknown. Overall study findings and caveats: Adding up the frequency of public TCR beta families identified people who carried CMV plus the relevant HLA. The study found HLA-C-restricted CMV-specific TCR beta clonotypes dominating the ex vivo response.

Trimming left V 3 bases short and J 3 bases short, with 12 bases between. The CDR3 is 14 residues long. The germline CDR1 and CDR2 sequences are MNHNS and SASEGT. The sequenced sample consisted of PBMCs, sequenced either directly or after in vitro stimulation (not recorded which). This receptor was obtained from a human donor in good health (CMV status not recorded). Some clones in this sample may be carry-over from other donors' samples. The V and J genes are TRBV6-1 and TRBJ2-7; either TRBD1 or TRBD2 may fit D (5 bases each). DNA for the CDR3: TGTGCCAGCAGTGATGAGGGACCGGACTACGAGCAGTACTTC. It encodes CASSDEGPDYEQYF.